This T cell receptor beta chain was captured by sequencing in a study of cytotoxic CD8 clonotypes in ibrutinib-treated CLL. Study in general: Researchers reported around 10 relapsed/refractory and roughly 14 treatment-naive patients, 17 to 18 of them IGHV unmutated.

Study-wide results and caveats: Public clonotypes (which were uncommon) either contracted or remained stable on treatment. At baseline, clonality was higher than in age-matched healthy donors and correlated with CD8+ counts.

Points on this clone: Its antigen is currently unknown.

The protocol was immunoSEQ multiplex PCR, while the TCRdb copy is restricted to in-frame clones and leaves out a portion. The sample records fewer than 90,000 clones, roughly 84% being singletons. Trimming at V came to 1 base and at J to 5 bases, leaving 4 bases not matched to a gene. There are 15 residues in the CDR3. The germline V gene has CDR1 SGHRS and CDR2 YFSETQ. V and J are TRBV5-1 and TRBJ2-2; 8 nucleotides align to TRBD2. This receptor was taken from a human donor with chronic lymphocytic leukemia. The source was PBMCs, collected before ibrutinib treatment. The CDR3 region is CASSLTSSGTGELFF. The CDR3 DNA follows: TGCGCCAGCAGCTTGACGTCTAGCGGGACCGGGGAGCTGTTTTTT. The variable domain in full, completed from reference TRBV5-1 and TRBJ2-2, reads KAGVTQTPRYLIKTRGQQVTLSCSPISGHRSVSWYQQTPGQGLQFLFEYFSETQRNKGNFPGRFSGRQFSNSRSEMNVSTLELGDSALYLCASSLTSSGTGELFFGEGSRLTVL.